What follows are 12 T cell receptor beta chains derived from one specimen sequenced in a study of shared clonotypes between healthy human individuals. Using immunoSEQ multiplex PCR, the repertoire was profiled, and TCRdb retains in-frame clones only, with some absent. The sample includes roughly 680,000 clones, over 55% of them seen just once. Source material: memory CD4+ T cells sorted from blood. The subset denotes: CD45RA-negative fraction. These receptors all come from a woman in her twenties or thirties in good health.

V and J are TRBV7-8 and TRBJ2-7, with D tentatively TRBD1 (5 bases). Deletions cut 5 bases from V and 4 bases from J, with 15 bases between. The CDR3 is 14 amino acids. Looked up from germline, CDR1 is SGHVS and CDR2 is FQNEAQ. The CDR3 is CASSPTGQPYEQYF. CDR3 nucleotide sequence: TGTGCCAGCAGCCCAACCGGACAACCTTACGAGCAGTACTTC.

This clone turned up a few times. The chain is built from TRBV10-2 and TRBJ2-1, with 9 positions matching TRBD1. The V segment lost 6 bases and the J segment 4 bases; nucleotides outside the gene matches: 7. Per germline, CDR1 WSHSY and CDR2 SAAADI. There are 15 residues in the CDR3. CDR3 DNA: TGCGCCAGCAGACAAACGGGACAGGGATACAATGAGCAGTTCTTC. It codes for CASRQTGQGYNEQFF.

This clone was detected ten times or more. CDR3 sequence (DNA): TGTGCCAGCAGTTACCCAGGGGGAGATCAGCCCCAGCATTTT. Its protein product is CASSYPGGDQPQHF. The genes are TRBV6-5 and TRBJ1-5; 7 positions match TRBD1. Germline CDR1 MNHEY, CDR2 SVGAGI. The V gene end was trimmed by 2 bases and the J gene end by 5 bases; junction bases not matched to a gene: 3. The CDR3 loop spans 14 amino acids.

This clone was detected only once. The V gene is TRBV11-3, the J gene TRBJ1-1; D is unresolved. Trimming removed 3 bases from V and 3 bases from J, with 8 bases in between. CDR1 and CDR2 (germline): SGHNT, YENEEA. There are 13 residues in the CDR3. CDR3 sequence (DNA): TGTGCCAGCAGCTTCATGCTCCACACTGAAGCTTTCTTT. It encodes CASSFMLHTEAFF.

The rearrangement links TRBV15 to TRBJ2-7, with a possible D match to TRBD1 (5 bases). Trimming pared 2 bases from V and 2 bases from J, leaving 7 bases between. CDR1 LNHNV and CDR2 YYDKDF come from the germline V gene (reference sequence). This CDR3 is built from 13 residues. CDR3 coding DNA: TGTGCCACCAGCAGAACGGACACCTACGAGCAGTACTTC. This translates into CATSRTDTYEQYF.

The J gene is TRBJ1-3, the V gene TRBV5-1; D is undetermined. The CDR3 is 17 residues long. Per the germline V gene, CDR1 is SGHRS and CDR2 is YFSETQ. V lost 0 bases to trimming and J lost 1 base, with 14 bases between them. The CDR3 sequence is CASSLDLTRRSGNTIYF. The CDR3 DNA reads TGCGCCAGCAGCTTGGATCTCACCCGGAGGTCTGGAAACACCATATATTTT.

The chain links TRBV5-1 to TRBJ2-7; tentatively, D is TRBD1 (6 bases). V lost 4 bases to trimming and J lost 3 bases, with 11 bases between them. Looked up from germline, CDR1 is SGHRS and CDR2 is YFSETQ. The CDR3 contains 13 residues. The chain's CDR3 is CASSGGEFYEQYF. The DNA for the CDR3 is TGCGCCAGCAGCGGGGGCGAGTTCTACGAGCAGTACTTC. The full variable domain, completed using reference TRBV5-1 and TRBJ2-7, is KAGVTQTPRYLIKTRGQQVTLSCSPISGHRSVSWYQQTPGQGLQFLFEYFSETQRNKGNFPGRFSGRQFSNSRSEMNVSTLELGDSALYLCASSGGEFYEQYFGPGTRLTVT.

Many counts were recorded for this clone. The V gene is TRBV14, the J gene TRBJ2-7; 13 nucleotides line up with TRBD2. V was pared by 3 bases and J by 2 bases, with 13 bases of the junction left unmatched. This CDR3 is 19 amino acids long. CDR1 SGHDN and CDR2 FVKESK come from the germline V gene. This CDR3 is CASSQYPGTSGKDPYEQYF. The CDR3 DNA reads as TGTGCCAGCAGCCAGTACCCCGGGACTAGCGGGAAAGACCCCTACGAGCAGTACTTC.

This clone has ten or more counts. The CDR3 is CASSLGGTSSTGELFF. The CDR3 region has the DNA TGCGCCAGCAGCTTGGGCGGGACTAGCAGTACCGGGGAGCTGTTTTTT. This rearrangement joins TRBV5-1 to TRBJ2-2; TRBD2 matches 9 bases. CDR1 and CDR2 (germline): SGHRS, YFSETQ. V trimming: 0 bases; J trimming: 5 bases; junction bases outside the gene matches: 5. There are 16 residues in the CDR3.

CDR3 in amino acids: CASSTGGSNYGYTF. The CDR3 coding sequence is TGTGCCAGCAGTACAGGGGGCTCTAACTATGGCTACACCTTC. The chain combines TRBV27 with TRBJ1-2; 9 nucleotides align to TRBD1. CDR1 and CDR2 from the germline V gene are MNHEY and SMNVEV (reference sequence). V was clipped by 5 bases and J by 0 bases; unmatched bases: 1. The CDR3 covers 14 residues.

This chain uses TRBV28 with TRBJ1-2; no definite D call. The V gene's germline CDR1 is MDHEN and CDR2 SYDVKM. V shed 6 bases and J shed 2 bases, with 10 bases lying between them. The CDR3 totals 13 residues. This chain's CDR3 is CASSTDLNYGYTF. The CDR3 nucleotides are TGTGCCAGCAGCACCGATCTGAACTATGGCTACACCTTC.

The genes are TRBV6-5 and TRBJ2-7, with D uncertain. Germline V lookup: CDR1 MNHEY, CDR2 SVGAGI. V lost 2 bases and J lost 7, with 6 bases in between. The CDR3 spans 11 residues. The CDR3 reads CASSYGTEQYF. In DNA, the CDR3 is TGTGCCAGCAGTTACGGAACGGAGCAGTACTTC.